This TCR beta chain was captured in a study of cytomegalovirus exposure and HLA in healthy donors. Study-wide findings and caveats: Certain sequence variants were highly shared and formed a cluster, and this cluster was likely a sequencing artifact. According to a later analysis, donors in an Asian-associated ancestry cluster reportedly had fewer N-insertions than the approximately 670-donor mean. The study labeled about 160 TCR beta chains cytomegalovirus-associated.

The table lists this clone with a count of one. Its target is unknown. This PCR relied on a set of 60 Vbeta primers and 13 Jbeta primers. Only in-frame clones appear in the TCRdb table, and some are missing; sequencing was by immunoSEQ multiplex PCR. The data contain some 110,000 clones, 60% to 70% of them singletons. Trimming cost V 3 bases and J 5 bases, with 4 bases left between them. The CDR3 extends over 12 amino acids. The germline gives CDR1 MGHRA, CDR2 YSYEKL. The clonotype comes from a woman between 40 and 50 years old in good health and CMV-seropositive. The sequenced sample consisted of PBMCs. The chain joins TRBV4-1 to TRBJ2-2; D unclear. CDR3 amino acids: CASSHFTGELFF. The CDR3 DNA follows: TGCGCCAGCAGCCACTTTACCGGGGAGCTGTTTTTT.